A selection of T cell receptor beta chains follows, all from one sample in a study of shared clonotypes between healthy human individuals. Here immunoSEQ multiplex PCR was the method, and the copy in TCRdb shows in-frame clones only, minus some. The sample lists millions of clones; roughly 94% were seen once. The sample was naive CD4+ T cells sorted from blood. The receptors come from a man in his late teens or twenties in good health. Both conserved end residues are trimmed from each CDR3. The order of the fields is V gene, D gene, J gene, CDR3 protein. The D gene is left open where the match is weak.

V gene: TRBV7-2; D gene: NA; J gene: TRBJ1-1; CDR3 protein: ASSLATVNTEAF
V gene: TRBV5-1; D gene: TRBD1; J gene: TRBJ2-7; CDR3 protein: ASSTGTGPYEQY
V gene: TRBV10-2; D gene: NA; J gene: TRBJ2-5; CDR3 protein: ASSEAAFQETQY
V gene: TRBV28; D gene: NA; J gene: TRBJ2-7; CDR3 protein: ASSLEAGMGEQY
V gene: TRBV18; D gene: NA; J gene: TRBJ1-3; CDR3 protein: ASSPPFPERGRKLGNTIY
V gene: TRBV19; D gene: NA; J gene: TRBJ1-3; CDR3 protein: ASSIRTLTSGNTIY
V gene: TRBV28; D gene: TRBD2; J gene: TRBJ2-7; CDR3 protein: ASGLLAGGKYEQY
V gene: TRBV19; D gene: NA; J gene: TRBJ2-6; CDR3 protein: ASSIGRGAGANVLT
V gene: TRBV7-2; D gene: NA; J gene: TRBJ1-3; CDR3 protein: ASSFGDGSGNTIY
V gene: TRBV20-1; D gene: NA; J gene: TRBJ2-5; CDR3 protein: SAILQETQY
V gene: TRBV6-1; D gene: NA; J gene: TRBJ2-7; CDR3 protein: ASRTDGQSSYEQY
V gene: TRBV29-1; D gene: NA; J gene: TRBJ1-3; CDR3 protein: SAQGGPSGNTIY
V gene: TRBV10-3; D gene: TRBD1; J gene: TRBJ2-5; CDR3 protein: AISPGQGQETQY
V gene: TRBV28; D gene: NA; J gene: TRBJ1-5; CDR3 protein: ASMGRVHQPQH
V gene: TRBV25-1; D gene: NA; J gene: TRBJ2-7; CDR3 protein: ASSDVGGPLEQY
V gene: TRBV30; D gene: TRBD2; J gene: TRBJ2-2; CDR3 protein: AWSVGGRFTGELF
V gene: TRBV5-1; D gene: TRBD2; J gene: TRBJ2-2; CDR3 protein: ASSPTSGNTGELF
V gene: TRBV5-1; D gene: TRBD2; J gene: TRBJ2-1; CDR3 protein: ASSLGTSGRAYNEQF
V gene: TRBV5-4; D gene: NA; J gene: TRBJ1-4; CDR3 protein: ASSRRESGQEKLF
V gene: TRBV5-1; D gene: NA; J gene: TRBJ2-2; CDR3 protein: ASSNTGELF
V gene: TRBV27; D gene: NA; J gene: TRBJ2-5; CDR3 protein: ASSLRIPSSTETQY
V gene: TRBV5-1; D gene: NA; J gene: TRBJ1-4; CDR3 protein: ASSPQGLPNEKLF
V gene: TRBV7-9; D gene: NA; J gene: TRBJ1-1; CDR3 protein: ASSPDIMNTEAF
V gene: TRBV4-3; D gene: TRBD1; J gene: TRBJ1-1; CDR3 protein: ASSQDRTGATEAF
V gene: TRBV2; D gene: NA; J gene: TRBJ1-1; CDR3 protein: ASSSGRFEAF
V gene: TRBV4-1; D gene: TRBD2; J gene: TRBJ2-3; CDR3 protein: ASSQPYQAGGPDTQY
V gene: TRBV18; D gene: NA; J gene: TRBJ1-3; CDR3 protein: ASSLELGSGNTIY
V gene: TRBV30; D gene: NA; J gene: TRBJ2-1; CDR3 protein: AWNLQSNEQF
V gene: TRBV18; D gene: TRBD1; J gene: TRBJ2-5; CDR3 protein: ASSPPWTGDQETQY
V gene: TRBV6-6; D gene: NA; J gene: TRBJ1-2; CDR3 protein: ASSTGDAGRYGYT
V gene: TRBV6-1; D gene: NA; J gene: TRBJ1-2; CDR3 protein: ASKDFVRGYT
V gene: TRBV10-3; D gene: NA; J gene: TRBJ2-7; CDR3 protein: AISESGGRAYEQY
V gene: TRBV5-1; D gene: NA; J gene: TRBJ2-7; CDR3 protein: ASSLAWEKGEQY
V gene: TRBV28; D gene: TRBD1; J gene: TRBJ2-1; CDR3 protein: ASSLVDRTNEQF
V gene: TRBV2; D gene: TRBD2; J gene: TRBJ2-1; CDR3 protein: ASTSGRAFPDEQF
V gene: TRBV25-1; D gene: NA; J gene: TRBJ2-7; CDR3 protein: ASSEGQGLAYEQY
V gene: TRBV7-3; D gene: TRBD1; J gene: TRBJ1-2; CDR3 protein: ASSLTGDGYT
V gene: TRBV7-8; D gene: NA; J gene: TRBJ2-7; CDR3 protein: ASSLTPESYEQY
V gene: TRBV4-3; D gene: NA; J gene: TRBJ1-6; CDR3 protein: ASRLEDGSPLH
V gene: TRBV2; D gene: TRBD1; J gene: TRBJ1-2; CDR3 protein: ASSGRTGPAREGYT
V gene: TRBV7-9; D gene: TRBD1; J gene: TRBJ2-1; CDR3 protein: ASRPGQGEGYNEQF
V gene: TRBV4-1; D gene: NA; J gene: TRBJ2-5; CDR3 protein: ASSQSGPQETQY
V gene: TRBV29-1; D gene: NA; J gene: TRBJ1-2; CDR3 protein: SVQDGDYDYT
V gene: TRBV7-2; D gene: NA; J gene: TRBJ1-2; CDR3 protein: ASSLVAGINYGYT
V gene: TRBV4-3; D gene: TRBD1; J gene: TRBJ1-2; CDR3 protein: ASSRLNSGQGAGYGYT
V gene: TRBV10-2; D gene: TRBD2; J gene: TRBJ2-3; CDR3 protein: ATRLAGAYFGTDTQY
V gene: TRBV6-5; D gene: NA; J gene: TRBJ1-6; CDR3 protein: ASSPAGRGNSPLH
V gene: TRBV7-9; D gene: TRBD1; J gene: TRBJ2-7; CDR3 protein: ASSLGQGIYEQY
V gene: TRBV9; D gene: NA; J gene: TRBJ1-1; CDR3 protein: ASSPQTMNTEAF
V gene: TRBV14; D gene: NA; J gene: TRBJ2-5; CDR3 protein: ASSGLGKTQY
V gene: TRBV7-9; D gene: TRBD1; J gene: TRBJ2-7; CDR3 protein: ASSPRQGAYEQY
V gene: TRBV4-1; D gene: NA; J gene: TRBJ2-4; CDR3 protein: ASSQAGDKNIQY
V gene: TRBV28; D gene: NA; J gene: TRBJ1-2; CDR3 protein: AIPGGEIYGYT
V gene: TRBV27; D gene: NA; J gene: TRBJ2-7; CDR3 protein: ASSLGSKSSYEQY
V gene: TRBV18; D gene: NA; J gene: TRBJ1-1; CDR3 protein: ASSPRLTEAF
V gene: TRBV14; D gene: TRBD1; J gene: TRBJ1-4; CDR3 protein: AGSQVPPQGHEKLF
V gene: TRBV6-5; D gene: NA; J gene: TRBJ1-1; CDR3 protein: ASSKRGRTEAF
V gene: TRBV19; D gene: NA; J gene: TRBJ1-5; CDR3 protein: ASSVDSNQPQH
V gene: TRBV5-1; D gene: TRBD2; J gene: TRBJ2-3; CDR3 protein: ASSPGLAGATDTQY